A single sample gave rise to the 32 T cell receptor beta chains below, sequenced in a study of blood T cell repertoires in COVID-19. Produced via immunoSEQ multiplex PCR; TCRdb's table is partial and in-frame only. The data show some 57,000 clones, roughly 86% seen once. The sample consisted of peripheral blood. The source of these receptors is a man aged 70 or older with acute or convalescent COVID-19.

The V and J genes are TRBV7-8 and TRBJ1-6, with 9 bases fitting TRBD1. Germline V gene data show CDR1 as SGHVS and CDR2 as FQNEAQ. This CDR3 spans 14 amino acids. Unmatched junction bases numbered 5, after V lost 6 bases and J lost 8 bases. The CDR3 sequence is CASRSGTGYSPLHF. CDR3 coding DNA: TGTGCCAGCAGGTCCGGGACAGGGTATTCACCCCTCCACTTT.

V and J are TRBV6-5 and TRBJ2-7; 9 bases map to TRBD2. Germline-derived CDR1 and CDR2 are MNHEY and SVGAGI. This CDR3 is 14 amino acids long. Trimming cost V 5 bases and J 6 bases; bases outside gene matches: 8. The CDR3 coding sequence is TGTGCCAGCAGTAGTAGCGGGAGAATTGGCGAGCAGTACTTC. This translates into CASSSSGRIGEQYF.

The J gene is TRBJ1-4, the V gene TRBV6-1, with 9 bases matching TRBD1. V was pared by 3 bases and J by 6 bases, with 5 bases of the junction left unmatched. Per germline, CDR1 MNHNS and CDR2 SASEGT. This CDR3 has 15 amino acids. In DNA form, the CDR3 reads TGTGCCAGCAGTGATCTGGGGACAGGGCATGAAAAACTGTTTTTT. Translating gives CASSDLGTGHEKLFF.

With respect to this clone: The junction does not match germline at one end; this may be a read error. The chain joins TRBV3-1 (or the pseudogene TRBV3-2) to TRBJ2-1; 14 bases map to TRBD2. The CDR3 extends over 16 amino acids. Germline CDR1 reads LGHDT; CDR2 reads YNNKEL (reference sequence). The CDR3 protein is CASRQAGTSGSNEQFF. CDR3 bases: TGTGCCAGCAGACAAGCCGGGACTAGCGGGAGCAATGAGCAGTTCTTC.

The CDR3 DNA reads as TGTGCCAGCAGCTCCACAGGGGGAGTCACTGAAGCTTTCTTT. Residues: CASSSTGGVTEAFF. The rearrangement joins TRBV3-1 (or the pseudogene TRBV3-2) to TRBJ1-1; 8 nucleotides agree with TRBD1. Per the germline V gene, CDR1 is LGHDT and CDR2 is YNNKEL (reference sequence). The CDR3 sequence is 14 residues long. With 5 bases clipped from V and 4 bases from J, the junction kept 6 bases outside the gene matches.

This clone was recorded once. The chain links TRBV7-8 to TRBJ2-6; the D gene is possibly TRBD1 (6 bases). CDR3 length equals 15 residues. The germline CDR1 and CDR2 sequences are SGHVS and FQNEAQ. Trimming stripped 3 bases from V and 2 bases from J, with 8 bases between. The chain's CDR3 is CASSFAGAGANVLTF. The CDR3 DNA reads TGTGCCAGCAGCTTCGCAGGGGCTGGGGCCAACGTCCTGACTTTC.

The chain has TRBV18 and TRBJ2-2; unclear D gene. Trimming cost V 3 bases and J 0 bases, with 8 bases left between them. The CDR3 loop spans 15 amino acids. In germline, CDR1 is KGHSH, CDR2 LQKENI. The CDR3 DNA reads TGTGCCAGCTCACCCCCCCCTCCGAACACCGGGGAGCTGTTTTTT. It codes for CASSPPPPNTGELFF.

The chain is built from TRBV5-1 and TRBJ2-1; 11 bases align to TRBD1. Germline CDR1 is SGHRS and CDR2 is YFSETQ. V was clipped by 0 bases and J by 12 bases; unmatched bases: 8. The CDR3 extends over 15 amino acids. CDR3 residues: CASSLAGQGESGQFF. CDR3 coding DNA: TGCGCCAGCAGCTTGGCGGGACAGGGGGAATCAGGGCAGTTCTTC. The full variable domain, rest sourced from reference TRBV5-1 and TRBJ2-1, is KAGVTQTPRYLIKTRGQQVTLSCSPISGHRSVSWYQQTPGQGLQFLFEYFSETQRNKGNFPGRFSGRQFSNSRSEMNVSTLELGDSALYLCASSLAGQGESGQFFGPGTRLTVL.

The chain recombines TRBV28 with TRBJ2-5; D might be TRBD2 (6 bases). Trimming removed 6 bases from V and 14 bases from J, with 22 bases in between. The CDR3 length is 13 residues. Germline CDR1 and CDR2: MDHEN and SYDVKM. The CDR3 region is CASRRAGRPGDYF. CDR3 nucleotide sequence: TGTGCCAGCAGGCGGGCGGGGAGGCCAGGAGATTACTTC.

The V and J genes are TRBV28 and TRBJ2-1, with 7 bases fitting TRBD2. The CDR3 loop spans 15 amino acids. Germline V gives CDR1 MDHEN, CDR2 SYDVKM. V dropped 5 bases and J dropped 5; count of bases not matched to a gene: 9. CDR3 amino acids: CASSSPGAGNNEQFF. The CDR3 DNA sequence: TGTGCCAGCAGTAGTCCCGGAGCGGGGAACAATGAGCAGTTCTTC.

This rearrangement joins TRBV7-9 to TRBJ1-2; perhaps TRBD1 as D (6 bases). The CDR3 sequence is 15 residues long. The V gene lost 0 bases and the J gene lost 0 bases, with 8 bases spanning the gap. Per germline, CDR1 SEHNR and CDR2 FQNEAQ (reference sequence). In DNA form, the CDR3 reads TGTGCCAGCAGCTTAGCTAACAGGGCTAACTATGGCTACACCTTC. As protein: CASSLANRANYGYTF.

The chain employs TRBV3-1 (or the pseudogene TRBV3-2) and TRBJ2-2; 11 bases map to TRBD1. V lost 7 bases to trimming and J lost 7 bases; unmatched junction nucleotides: 5. CDR1 and CDR2 (germline): LGHDT, YNNKEL (reference sequence). This CDR3 contains 14 residues. This CDR3 is CASNGQGASGELFF. CDR3 nucleotide sequence: TGTGCCAGCAACGGACAGGGGGCTAGCGGGGAGCTGTTTTTT.

There are a few counts of this clone. The V call is TRBV23-1, the J call TRBJ2-7, with 8 bases identical to TRBD2. TRBV23-1 is an ORF; its function is uncertain. V lost 0 bases, J lost 2 bases, and 9 bases stayed unmatched. The CDR3 runs 17 residues. DNA of the CDR3: TGCGCCAGCAGTCAATCGGGCTTGGTGGGACTAGCCTACGAGCAGTACTTC. This sequence encodes CASSQSGLVGLAYEQYF.

The V call is TRBV5-4, the J call TRBJ2-7; D call uncertain. The length of the CDR3 is 12 residues. V was cut by 0 bases and J by 4 bases, with 5 bases left in between. The V gene's germline CDR1 is SGHNT and CDR2 YYREEE (reference sequence). CDR3 coding DNA: TGTGCCAGCAGCTTGGAACATTACGAGCAGTACTTC. As protein: CASSLEHYEQYF.

The V call is TRBV6-5, the J call TRBJ1-4; TRBD1 matches 8 bases. V was clipped by 6 bases and J by 7 bases; unmatched bases: 7. CDR3 size: 14 residues. Germline V CDR1 and CDR2: MNHEY, SVGAGI. Here the CDR3 reads CASSVQGASEKLFF. The DNA of the CDR3 is TGTGCCAGCAGCGTTCAGGGGGCGAGTGAAAAACTGTTTTTT.

V gene TRBV5-1 combines with J gene TRBJ2-3; D may be TRBD1 (6 bases). The CDR3 covers 14 residues. From germline, CDR1 is SGHRS and CDR2 YFSETQ. V shed 3 bases and J shed 6 bases, with 14 bases lying between them. CDR3 nucleotide sequence: TGCGCCAGCAGCTCCAGGGGACGATTCGATACGCAGTATTTT. Residues: CASSSRGRFDTQYF.

This rearrangement joins TRBV13 to TRBJ2-2, with 9 bases that match TRBD1. CDR1 is PRHDT, CDR2 FYEKMQ, per germline (reference sequence). After removal of 2 bases from V and 12 bases from J, the junction contained 10 bases not matched to a gene. CDR3 length equals 15 residues. CDR3 DNA sequence: TGTGCCAGCAGCTTACAGGGACAGGGACGATCTAAGCTGTTTTTT. It encodes CASSLQGQGRSKLFF. Full variable domain (outside the CDR3, taken from reference TRBV13 and TRBJ2-2): AAGVIQSPRHLIKEKRETATLKCYPIPRHDTVYWYQQGPGQDPQFLISFYEKMQSDKGSIPDRFSAQQFSDYHSELNMSSLELGDSALYFCASSLQGQGRSKLFFGEGSRLTVL.

V and J are TRBV27 and TRBJ1-1, with a possible D match to TRBD1 (6 bases). Germline V gene lookup returns CDR1 MNHEY and CDR2 SMNVEV (reference sequence). V shed 2 bases and J shed 5 bases, with 12 bases lying between them. The CDR3 totals 14 residues. CDR3 amino acids: CASSLGTGRTEAFF. For the CDR3, the DNA is TGTGCCAGCAGTTTAGGAACAGGGAGAACTGAAGCTTTCTTT.

This rearrangement joins TRBV6-1 to TRBJ1-2; D ambiguous. CDR3 length: 16 amino acids. Between the trimmed V and J ends, which lost 4 bases and 4 bases, there was a span of 19 bases. Germline V gene data show CDR1 as MNHNS and CDR2 as SASEGT. CDR3 in amino acids: CASSGPEAYTIYGYTF. The CDR3 DNA sequence: TGTGCCAGCAGTGGCCCAGAGGCCTATACTATCTATGGCTACACCTTC.

The V and J genes are TRBV5-4 and TRBJ2-5; 8 positions agree with TRBD2. Germline assignment: CDR1 SGHNT and CDR2 YYREEE (reference sequence). The CDR3 spans 14 residues. V lost 4 bases and J lost 2; bases outside the gene matches: 4. As DNA, the CDR3 is TGTGCCAGCAGCCCCGGGACTAGTCAAGAGACCCAGTACTTC. Protein sequence: CASSPGTSQETQYF.

The chain combines TRBV3-1 (or the pseudogene TRBV3-2) with TRBJ2-5; D is possibly TRBD2 (6 bases). Trimming stripped 1 base from V and 3 bases from J, with 18 bases between. Germline CDR1 LGHDT, CDR2 YNNKEL (reference sequence). This CDR3 comprises 17 residues. CDR3 region: CASSQGRLVPEKETQYF. Written as DNA, the CDR3 is TGTGCCAGCAGCCAAGGGCGACTAGTGCCGGAGAAAGAGACCCAGTACTTC.

CDR3 residues: CASSPGLDYEQYF. The CDR3 DNA reads as TGCGCCAGCAGCCCGGGACTTGACTACGAGCAGTACTTC. V is TRBV10-1 and J is TRBJ2-7, with D possibly matching TRBD2 (6 bases). In germline, CDR1 is WNHNN, CDR2 SYGVQD (reference sequence). The CDR3 consists of 13 residues. The V end lost 6 bases, the J end lost 3 bases, and 12 bases lay between the germline ends.

V is TRBV19 and J is TRBJ2-1; 10 bases match TRBD1. The V gene's germline CDR1 is LNHDA and CDR2 SQIVND (reference sequence). The CDR3 sequence is 14 residues long. V was pared by 10 bases and J by 6 bases, with 9 bases of the junction left unmatched. The CDR3 reads CATGTGVGGNEQFF. CDR3 nucleotide sequence: TGTGCCACCGGGACAGGGGTCGGAGGCAATGAGCAGTTCTTC.

The chain joins TRBV27 to TRBJ2-7, with 7 bases identical to TRBD1. V lost 6 bases and J lost 1; bases outside the gene matches: 9. The CDR3 loop spans 15 amino acids. Germline V gives CDR1 MNHEY, CDR2 SMNVEV (reference sequence). The DNA for the CDR3 is TGTGCCAGCAGGGACCGGGACAGCTATTCCTACGAGCAGTACTTC. Residues: CASRDRDSYSYEQYF.

This chain connects TRBV2 to TRBJ2-1, with TRBD1 as a possible D gene (5 bases). There are 14 residues in the CDR3. Germline CDR1 SNHLY, CDR2 FYNNEI. The V end lost 8 bases, the J end lost 5 bases, and 16 bases lay between the germline ends. CDR3 amino acids: CASSGRVENNEQFF. The CDR3 nucleotides read TGTGCCAGCTCGGGCAGGGTTGAGAACAATGAGCAGTTCTTC.

This clone has a handful of counts. V and J are TRBV7-6 and TRBJ1-6; a possible D gene is TRBD1 (6 bases). Trimming shortened V by 2 bases and J by 10 bases, and 9 bases separated the two germline ends. This CDR3 comprises 13 residues. The germline gives CDR1 SGHVS, CDR2 FNYEAQ. The CDR3 spells CASSLQGSSPLHF. CDR3 DNA: TGTGCCAGCAGCTTACAGGGGAGCTCACCCCTCCACTTT.

J is TRBJ2-3 and V is TRBV5-4, with TRBD2 matching 10 bases. This CDR3 has 16 residues. V lost 4 bases, J lost 4 bases, and 9 bases stayed unmatched. The germline V gene has CDR1 SGHNT and CDR2 YYREEE (reference sequence). The CDR3 is CASSRRVAGGPDTQYF. CDR3 nucleotides: TGTGCCAGCAGCCGGAGGGTAGCGGGGGGCCCAGATACGCAGTATTTT.

The genes are TRBV7-2 and TRBJ2-5; D remains unclear. Trimming pared 5 bases from V and 1 base from J, leaving 11 bases between. The CDR3 is 14 residues long. CDR1 SGHTA and CDR2 FQGNSA come from the germline V gene. CDR3 bases: TGTGCCAGCAGCCCCGGGTTATCCCAAGAGACCCAGTACTTC. Its protein product is CASSPGLSQETQYF.

J is TRBJ2-5 and V is TRBV5-1, with D maybe TRBD1 (6 bases). CDR3 length: 15 residues. CDR1 SGHRS and CDR2 YFSETQ come from the germline V gene. The V end lost 1 base, the J end lost 4 bases, and 14 bases lay between the germline ends. The CDR3 bases are TGCGCCAGCAGCTTGCGAGGGGGTCTAGGAGAGACCCAGTACTTC. It yields the protein CASSLRGGLGETQYF.

This sequence joins TRBV3-1 (or the pseudogene TRBV3-2) and TRBJ2-7; TRBD1 agrees at 8 bases. The V and J ends lost 6 bases and 1 base, in that order; junction bases with no gene match: 2. Germline CDR1 reads LGHDT; CDR2 reads YNNKEL (reference sequence). The CDR3 extends over 13 amino acids. As DNA, the CDR3 is TGTGCCAGCAGATACAGGGGGTCCTACGAGCAGTACTTC. Its translation is CASRYRGSYEQYF.

The rearrangement links TRBV4-1 to TRBJ2-1, with 8 bases lining up with TRBD2. The trim removed 4 bases at V and 3 bases at J, leaving 5 bases unmatched. Germline V gives CDR1 MGHRA, CDR2 YSYEKL. The CDR3 is 15 amino acids. CDR3 sequence: CASSRPTSVYNEQFF. CDR3 DNA: TGCGCCAGCAGCCGCCCGACTAGCGTCTACAATGAGCAGTTCTTC.

The V call is TRBV24-1, the J call TRBJ2-2, with a weak D call TRBD2 (5 bases). CDR3 length: 16 amino acids. V was cut by 5 bases and J by 6 bases, with 18 bases left in between. CDR1 is KGHDR, CDR2 SFDVKD, per germline. The chain's CDR3 is CATSGHGIVFAGELFF. CDR3 bases: TGTGCCACCAGTGGACACGGGATCGTGTTTGCCGGGGAGCTGTTTTTT.